This entry describes one TCR beta chain. Its target is not known. The data stem from a study of T cell responses to AZD1222 COVID-19 vaccine. Overall study results and limits: Two AZD1222 doses significantly raised spike-specific TCR breadth and depth over controls. The donor group comprised mostly white British people and more females; the analysis possibly underestimated clonal diversity.

Germline V gives CDR1 MNHEY, CDR2 SMNVEV (reference sequence). This CDR3 has 14 amino acids. Trimming pared 5 bases from V and 1 base from J, leaving 10 bases between. The assay was immunoSEQ multiplex PCR, and TCRdb's table has in-frame clones only and misses some. The table has 120,000 or so clones, around 87% seen once. The source of this sequence is an adult in good health. V and J are TRBV27 and TRBJ2-3; no definite D call. The material was peripheral blood, obtained on day 0 of AZD1222 vaccination. In DNA, the CDR3 is TGTGCCAGCAGTCCCGACCTAGGCACAGATACGCAGTATTTT. Its translation is CASSPDLGTDTQYF.